This section outlines one T cell receptor beta chain sequence together with its context. In germline, CDR1 is MNHNS, CDR2 SASEGT. V lost 2 bases and J 4 bases, leaving 6 bases between the germline ends. CDR3 length: 13 amino acids. Patients from Seattle were sampled longitudinally, starting during active infection. The record originates from a study of blood T cell repertoires in COVID-19. Study overall: The origin of the acute and convalescent COVID-19 samples was the United States, Italy and Spain. T cells, B-cell-depleted T cells, or PBMCs supplied cDNA or gDNA.

Per the original methods: Amplification with reference gene primers provided the estimates of nucleated cell counts. The assay was immunoSEQ multiplex PCR, and TCRdb's table has in-frame clones only and misses some. V and J calls and clone size are copied from that table; D and trimming were computed from the DNA. The sample shows some 180,000 clones, just under 85% of them seen only once. This chain connects TRBV6-1 to TRBJ1-5; no firm D call. The sample consisted of peripheral blood. The clonotype comes from a woman of 80 years or more with COVID-19, enrolled during active disease. For the CDR3, the DNA is TGTGCCAGCAGTGAAAGGGAGAATCAGCCCCAGCATTTT. Its protein is CASSERENQPQHF.